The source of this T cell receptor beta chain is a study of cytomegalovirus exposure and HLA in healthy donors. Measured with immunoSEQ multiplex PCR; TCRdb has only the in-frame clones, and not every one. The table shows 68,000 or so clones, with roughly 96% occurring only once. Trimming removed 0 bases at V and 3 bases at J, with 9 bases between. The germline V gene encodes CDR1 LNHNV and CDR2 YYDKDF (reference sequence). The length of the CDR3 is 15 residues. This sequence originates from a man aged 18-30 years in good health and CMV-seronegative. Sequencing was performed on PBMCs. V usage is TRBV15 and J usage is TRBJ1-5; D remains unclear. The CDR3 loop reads CATSRDNRYNQPQHF. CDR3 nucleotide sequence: TGTGCCACCAGCAGAGATAACCGGTACAATCAGCCCCAGCATTTT.